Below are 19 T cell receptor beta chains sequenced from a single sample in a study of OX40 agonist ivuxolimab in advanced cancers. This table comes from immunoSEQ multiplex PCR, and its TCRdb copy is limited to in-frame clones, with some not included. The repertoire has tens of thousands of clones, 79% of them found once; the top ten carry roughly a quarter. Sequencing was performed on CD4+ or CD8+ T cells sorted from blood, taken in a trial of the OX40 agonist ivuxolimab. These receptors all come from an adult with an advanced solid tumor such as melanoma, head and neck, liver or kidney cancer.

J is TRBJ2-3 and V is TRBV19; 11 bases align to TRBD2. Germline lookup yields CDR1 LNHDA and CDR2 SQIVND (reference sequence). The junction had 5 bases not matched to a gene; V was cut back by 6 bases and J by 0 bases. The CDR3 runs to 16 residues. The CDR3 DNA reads TGTGCCAGTAGAATAACTAGCGGGAGAAGCACAGATACGCAGTATTTT. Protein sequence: CASRITSGRSTDTQYF. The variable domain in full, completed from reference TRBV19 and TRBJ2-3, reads DGGITQSPKYLFRKEGQNVTLSCEQNLNHDAMYWYRQDPGQGLRLIYYSQIVNDFQKGDIAEGYSVSREKKESFPLTVTSAQKNPTAFYLCASRITSGRSTDTQYFGPGTRLTVL.

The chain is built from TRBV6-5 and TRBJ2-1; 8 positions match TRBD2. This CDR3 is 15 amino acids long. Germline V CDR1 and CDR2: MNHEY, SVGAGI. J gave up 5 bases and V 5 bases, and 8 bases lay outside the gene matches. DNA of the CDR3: TGTGCCAGCAGTCACCCCGGGACTAGTAACAATGAGCAGTTCTTC. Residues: CASSHPGTSNNEQFF.

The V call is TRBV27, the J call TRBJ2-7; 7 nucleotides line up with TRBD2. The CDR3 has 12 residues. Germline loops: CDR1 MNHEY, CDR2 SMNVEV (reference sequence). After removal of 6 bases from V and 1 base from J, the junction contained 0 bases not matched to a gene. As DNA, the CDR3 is TGTGCCAGCAGGGGACTATCCTACGAGCAGTACTTC. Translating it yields CASRGLSYEQYF.

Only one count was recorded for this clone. CDR3 residues: CASSAGGTGELFF. CDR3 in DNA: TGTGCCAGCAGTGCGGGGGGAACCGGGGAGCTGTTTTTT. The chain joins TRBV6-1 to TRBJ2-2; 7 bases map to TRBD2. Germline CDR1 and CDR2: MNHNS and SASEGT. This CDR3 is 13 amino acids long. J gave up 5 bases and V 4 bases, and 1 base lay outside the gene matches.

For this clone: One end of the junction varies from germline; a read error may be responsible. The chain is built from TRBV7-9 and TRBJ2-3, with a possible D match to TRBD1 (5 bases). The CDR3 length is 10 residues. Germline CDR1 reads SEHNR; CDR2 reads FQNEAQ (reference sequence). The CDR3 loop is CASSSLQVPF. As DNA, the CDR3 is TGTGCCAGCAGCTCTCTACAGGTCCCTTTT.

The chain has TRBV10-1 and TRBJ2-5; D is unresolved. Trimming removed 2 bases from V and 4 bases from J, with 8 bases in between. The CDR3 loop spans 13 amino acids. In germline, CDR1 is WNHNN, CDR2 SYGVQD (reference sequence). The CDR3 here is CASSEASGETQYF. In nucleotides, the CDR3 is TGCGCCAGCAGTGAGGCGTCCGGAGAGACCCAGTACTTC.

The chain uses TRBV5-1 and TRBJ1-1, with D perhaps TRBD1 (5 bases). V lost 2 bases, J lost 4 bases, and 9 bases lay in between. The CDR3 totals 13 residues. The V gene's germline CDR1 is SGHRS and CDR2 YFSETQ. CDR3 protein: CASSFEGFTEAFF. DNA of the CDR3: TGCGCCAGCAGCTTCGAGGGGTTCACTGAAGCTTTCTTT.

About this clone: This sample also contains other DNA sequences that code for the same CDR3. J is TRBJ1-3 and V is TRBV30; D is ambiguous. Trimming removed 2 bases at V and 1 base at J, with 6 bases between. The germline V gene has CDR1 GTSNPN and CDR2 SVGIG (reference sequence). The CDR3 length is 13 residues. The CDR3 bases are TGTGCCTGGAGTATCGGGTCTGGAAACACCATATATTTT. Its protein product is CAWSIGSGNTIYF.

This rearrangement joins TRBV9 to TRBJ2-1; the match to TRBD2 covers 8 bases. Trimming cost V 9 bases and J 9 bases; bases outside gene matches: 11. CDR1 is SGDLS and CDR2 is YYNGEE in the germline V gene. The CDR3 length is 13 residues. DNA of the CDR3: TGTGCCACTTCGGGACTAGGGGCTATTGAGCAGTTCTTC. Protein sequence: CATSGLGAIEQFF.

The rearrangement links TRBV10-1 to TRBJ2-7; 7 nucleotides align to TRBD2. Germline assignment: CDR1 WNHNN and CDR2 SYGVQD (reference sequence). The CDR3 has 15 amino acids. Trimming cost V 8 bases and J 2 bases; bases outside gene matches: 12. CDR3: CASLEREGYPYEQYF. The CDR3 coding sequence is TGCGCCAGCTTGGAAAGGGAGGGATACCCCTACGAGCAGTACTTC.

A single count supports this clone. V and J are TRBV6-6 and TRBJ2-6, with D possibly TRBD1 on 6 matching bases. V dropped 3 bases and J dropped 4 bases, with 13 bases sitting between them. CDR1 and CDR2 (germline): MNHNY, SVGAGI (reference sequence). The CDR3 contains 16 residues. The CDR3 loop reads CASSYMGALGANVLTF. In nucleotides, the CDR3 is TGTGCCAGCAGTTATATGGGGGCGCTAGGGGCCAACGTCCTGACTTTC.

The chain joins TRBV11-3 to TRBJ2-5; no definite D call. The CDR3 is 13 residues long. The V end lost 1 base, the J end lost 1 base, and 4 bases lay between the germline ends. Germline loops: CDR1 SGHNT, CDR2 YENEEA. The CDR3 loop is CASSLGPQETQYF. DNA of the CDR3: TGTGCCAGCAGCTTAGGACCCCAAGAGACCCAGTACTTC.

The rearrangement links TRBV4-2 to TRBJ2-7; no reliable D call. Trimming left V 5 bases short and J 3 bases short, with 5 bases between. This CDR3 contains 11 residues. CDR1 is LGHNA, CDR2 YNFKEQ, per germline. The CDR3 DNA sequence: TGTGCCAGCAGCTCCTTCTACGAGCAGTACTTC. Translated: CASSSFYEQYF.

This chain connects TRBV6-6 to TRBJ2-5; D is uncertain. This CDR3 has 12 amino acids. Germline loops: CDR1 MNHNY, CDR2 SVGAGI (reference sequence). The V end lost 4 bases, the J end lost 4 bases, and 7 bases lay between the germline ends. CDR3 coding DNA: TGTGCCAGCAGTTCCGACGGAGAGACCCAGTACTTC. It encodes CASSSDGETQYF.

In DNA form, the CDR3 reads TGTGCCAGCACCAGACGACAGGACCCTATCTATGGCTACACCTTC. Translating it yields CASTRRQDPIYGYTF. This sequence joins TRBV6-5 and TRBJ1-2; a possible D gene is TRBD1 (6 bases). V lost 7 bases to trimming and J lost 4 bases, with 19 bases between them. The germline CDR1 and CDR2 sequences are MNHEY and SVGAGI. The CDR3 length is 15 residues.

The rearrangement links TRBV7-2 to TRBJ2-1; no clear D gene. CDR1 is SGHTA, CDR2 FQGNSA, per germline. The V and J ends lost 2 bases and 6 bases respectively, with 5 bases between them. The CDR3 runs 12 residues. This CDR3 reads CASSLSRNEQFF. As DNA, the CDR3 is TGTGCCAGCAGCTTAAGTCGCAATGAGCAGTTCTTC.

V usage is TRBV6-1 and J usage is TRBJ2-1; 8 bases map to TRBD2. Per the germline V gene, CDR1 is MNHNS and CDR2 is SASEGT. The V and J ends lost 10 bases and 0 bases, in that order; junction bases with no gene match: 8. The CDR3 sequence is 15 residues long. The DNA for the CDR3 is TGTGCCACCCAAACTAGCGGCACCTCCTACAATGAGCAGTTCTTC. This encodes CATQTSGTSYNEQFF.

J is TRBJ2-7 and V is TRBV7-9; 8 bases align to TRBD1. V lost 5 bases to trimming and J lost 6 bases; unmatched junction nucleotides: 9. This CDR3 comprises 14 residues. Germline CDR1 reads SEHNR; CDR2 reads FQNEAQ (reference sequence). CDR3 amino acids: CASSPPHTGGEQYF. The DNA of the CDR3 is TGTGCCAGCAGCCCTCCTCACACAGGGGGCGAGCAGTACTTC.

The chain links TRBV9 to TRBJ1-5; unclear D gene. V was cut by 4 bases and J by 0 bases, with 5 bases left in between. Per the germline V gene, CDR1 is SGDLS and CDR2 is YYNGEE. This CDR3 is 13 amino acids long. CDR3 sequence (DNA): TGTGCCAGCAGCCGAAGTAGCAATCAGCCCCAGCATTTT. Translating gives CASSRSSNQPQHF.